The 8 T cell receptor beta chains below come from one sample, sequenced in a study of regulatory T cells in long-lasting Graves disease. Building of the TCR beta libraries involved iRepertoire HTBI primers and Arm-PCR of CDR3 regions. MiXCR, run by TCRdb on the multiplex PCR reads, gives a single entry per CDR3 protein. The data contain about 500,000 distinct CDR3 sequences, 12% of them seen just once; the ten biggest clones take up more than 8%. The time point was: newly diagnosed GD, antithyroid drugs for less than 3 months. The TCR library was prepared using RNA isolated from PBMCs. The data were also submitted as part of a second study, on T cells in Graves' hyperthyroidism and ophthalmopathy.

The sample was peripheral blood mononuclear cells (PBMCs), taken at new diagnosis, from a patient treated with antithyroid drugs. All receptors derive from a woman aged 30 to 39 with Graves disease.

V usage is TRBV20-1 and J usage is TRBJ2-1; D might be TRBD2 (5 bases). Germline V gene lookup returns CDR1 DFQATT and CDR2 SNEGSKA (reference sequence). Trimming pared 6 bases from V and 5 bases from J, leaving 14 bases between. This CDR3 is built from 13 residues. The CDR3 region has the DNA TGCAGTGCCAGCGGATCCTTGGACAATGAGCAGTTCTTC. Protein product: CSASGSLDNEQFF.

This clonotype was detected ten times or more. The chain has TRBV4-1 and TRBJ1-4, with unresolved D. The length of the CDR3 is 14 residues. Germline lookup yields CDR1 MGHRA and CDR2 YSYEKL. With 1 base removed from V and 4 bases from J, the gap between germline ends came to 7 bases. In nucleotides, the CDR3 is TGCGCCAGCAGCCAAGGGAGGTTTAATGAAAAACTGTTTTTT. This sequence encodes CASSQGRFNEKLFF.

This clonotype was detected ten times or more. This chain links TRBV12-3 or TRBV12-4 with TRBJ2-1; 8 nucleotides agree with TRBD1. This CDR3 comprises 14 residues. V lost 3 bases, J lost 8 bases, and 6 bases stayed unmatched. In DNA, the CDR3 is TGTGCCAGCAGTTTGGCAGACAGGGGCCATGAGCAGTTCTTC. This encodes CASSLADRGHEQFF.

There are many counts of this clonotype. The rearrangement links TRBV10-3 to TRBJ2-3, with 7 bases identical to TRBD2. The J segment lost 7 bases and the V segment lost 0 bases, leaving 16 bases of the junction unmatched. The CDR3 is 18 residues long. CDR1 is ENHRY and CDR2 is SYGVKD in the germline V gene. Here the CDR3 DNA reads TGTGCCATCAGTGAGTCGTCGTTTGGGGCGGGAGAGGAACATACGCAGTATTTT. It translates to CAISESSFGAGEEHTQYF.

The chain joins TRBV4-1 to TRBJ1-5, with 8 bases lining up with TRBD1. V dropped 3 bases and J dropped 0; count of bases not matched to a gene: 4. The CDR3 is made up of 16 amino acids. Germline V gene data show CDR1 as MGHRA and CDR2 as YSYEKL. CDR3 bases: TGCGCCAGCAGCCATTTGGGGACAGGTAGCAATCAGCCCCAGCATTTT. This codes for CASSHLGTGSNQPQHF.

This clonotype was seen a few times. The chain couples TRBV28 to TRBJ2-1, with 10 positions matching TRBD1. Trimming removed 4 bases from V and 8 bases from J; junction bases left unmatched: 11. CDR3 length equals 16 residues. Germline CDR1 MDHEN, CDR2 SYDVKM. The CDR3 nucleotides read TGTGCCAGCAGTTCCACCGGGACAGGGGTAGGGTATGAGCAGTTCTTC. Its translation is CASSSTGTGVGYEQFF.

This clonotype has at least ten counts. The chain employs TRBV20-1 and TRBJ2-7, with 10 bases aligning to TRBD1. Losses at the gene ends were 0 bases for V and 2 bases for J; bases not matched to a gene: 4. Germline V gene lookup returns CDR1 DFQATT and CDR2 SNEGSKA (reference sequence). This CDR3 contains 15 residues. CDR3 protein: CSARDVGQGTYEQYF. CDR3 DNA: TGCAGTGCTAGAGACGTGGGACAGGGGACCTACGAGCAGTACTTC.

This clonotype has a handful of counts. J is TRBJ1-4 and V is TRBV7-9, with a weak D call TRBD1 (6 bases). Between the trimmed V and J ends, which lost 1 base and 8 bases, there was a span of 14 bases. The CDR3 has 15 amino acids. Germline V lookup: CDR1 SEHNR, CDR2 FQNEAQ (reference sequence). CDR3 sequence: CASSLGLRGDEKLFF. The CDR3 bases are TGTGCCAGCAGCTTAGGGCTCAGGGGAGACGAAAAACTGTTTTTT.